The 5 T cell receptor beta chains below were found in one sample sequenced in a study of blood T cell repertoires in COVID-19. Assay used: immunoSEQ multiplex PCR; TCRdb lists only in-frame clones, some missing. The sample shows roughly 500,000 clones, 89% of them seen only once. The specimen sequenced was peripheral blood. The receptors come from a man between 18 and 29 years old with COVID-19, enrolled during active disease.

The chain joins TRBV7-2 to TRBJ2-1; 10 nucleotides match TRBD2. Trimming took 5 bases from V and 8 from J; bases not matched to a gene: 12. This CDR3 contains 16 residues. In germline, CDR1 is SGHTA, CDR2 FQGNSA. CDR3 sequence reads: CASSEGTSVSVDEQFF. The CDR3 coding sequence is TGTGCCAGCAGCGAAGGGACTAGCGTTTCTGTGGATGAGCAGTTCTTC. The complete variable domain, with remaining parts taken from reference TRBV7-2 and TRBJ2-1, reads GAGVSQSPSNKVTEKGKDVELRCDPISGHTALYWYRQSLGQGLEFLIYFQGNSAPDKSGLPSDRFSAERTGGSVSTLTIQRTQQEDSAVYLCASSEGTSVSVDEQFFGPGTRLTVL.

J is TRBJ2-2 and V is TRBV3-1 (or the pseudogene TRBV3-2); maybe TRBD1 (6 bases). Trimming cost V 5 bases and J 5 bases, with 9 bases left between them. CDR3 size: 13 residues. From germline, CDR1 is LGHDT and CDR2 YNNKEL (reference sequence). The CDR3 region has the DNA TGTGCCAGCAGCTACAGGGTGACCGGGGAGCTGTTTTTT. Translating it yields CASSYRVTGELFF.

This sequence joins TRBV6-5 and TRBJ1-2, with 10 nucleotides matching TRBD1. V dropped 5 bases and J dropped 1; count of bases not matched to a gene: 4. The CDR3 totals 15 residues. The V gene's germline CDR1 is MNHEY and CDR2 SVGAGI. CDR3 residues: CASSRDRGLNYGYTF. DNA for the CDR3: TGTGCCAGCAGTCGTGACAGGGGGCTTAACTATGGCTACACCTTC.

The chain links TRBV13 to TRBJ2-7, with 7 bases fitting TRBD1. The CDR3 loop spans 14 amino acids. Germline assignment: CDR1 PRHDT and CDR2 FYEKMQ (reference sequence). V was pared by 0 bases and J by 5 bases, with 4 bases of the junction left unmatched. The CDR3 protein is CASSLGTGVHEQYF. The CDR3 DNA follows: TGTGCCAGCAGCTTAGGCACAGGGGTCCACGAGCAGTACTTC. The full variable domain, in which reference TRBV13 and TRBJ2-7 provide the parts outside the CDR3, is AAGVIQSPRHLIKEKRETATLKCYPIPRHDTVYWYQQGPGQDPQFLISFYEKMQSDKGSIPDRFSAQQFSDYHSELNMSSLELGDSALYFCASSLGTGVHEQYFGPGTRLTVT.

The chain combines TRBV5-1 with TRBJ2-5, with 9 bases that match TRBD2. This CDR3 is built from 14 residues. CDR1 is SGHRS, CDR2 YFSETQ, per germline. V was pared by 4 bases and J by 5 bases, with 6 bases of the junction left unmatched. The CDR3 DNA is TGCGCCAGCAGCCGCGGGAGGGCCGGCGAGACCCAGTACTTC. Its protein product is CASSRGRAGETQYF.